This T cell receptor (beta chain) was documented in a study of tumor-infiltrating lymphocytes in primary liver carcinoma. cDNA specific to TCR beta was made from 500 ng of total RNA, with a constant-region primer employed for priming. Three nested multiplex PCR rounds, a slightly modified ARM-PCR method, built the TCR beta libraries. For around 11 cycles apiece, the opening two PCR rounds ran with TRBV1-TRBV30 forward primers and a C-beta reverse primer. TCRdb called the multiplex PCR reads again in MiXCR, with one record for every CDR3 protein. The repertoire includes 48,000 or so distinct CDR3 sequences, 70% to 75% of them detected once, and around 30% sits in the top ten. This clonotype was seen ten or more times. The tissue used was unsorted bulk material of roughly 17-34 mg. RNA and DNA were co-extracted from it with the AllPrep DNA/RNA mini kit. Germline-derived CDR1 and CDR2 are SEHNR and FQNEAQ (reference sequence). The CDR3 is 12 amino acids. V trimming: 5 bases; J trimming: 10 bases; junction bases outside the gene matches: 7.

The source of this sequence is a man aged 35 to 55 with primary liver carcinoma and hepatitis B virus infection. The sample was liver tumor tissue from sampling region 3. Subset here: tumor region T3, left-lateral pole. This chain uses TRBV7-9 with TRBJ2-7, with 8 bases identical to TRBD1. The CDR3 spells CASSPGQELQYF. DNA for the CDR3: TGTGCCAGCAGCCCGGGACAGGAACTACAGTACTTC.